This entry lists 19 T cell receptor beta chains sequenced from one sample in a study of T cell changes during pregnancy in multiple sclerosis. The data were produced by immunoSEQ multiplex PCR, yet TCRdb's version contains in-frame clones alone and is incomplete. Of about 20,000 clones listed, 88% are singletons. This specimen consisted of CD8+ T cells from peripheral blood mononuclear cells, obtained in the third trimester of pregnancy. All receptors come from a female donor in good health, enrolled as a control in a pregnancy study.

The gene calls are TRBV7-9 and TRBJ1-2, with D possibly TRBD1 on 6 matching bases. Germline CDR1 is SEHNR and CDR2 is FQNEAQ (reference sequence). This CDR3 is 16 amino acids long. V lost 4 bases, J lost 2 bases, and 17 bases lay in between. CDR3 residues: CASSSPAGGLNYGYTF. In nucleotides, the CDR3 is TGTGCCAGCAGCTCACCCGCCGGGGGGCTGAACTATGGCTACACCTTC.

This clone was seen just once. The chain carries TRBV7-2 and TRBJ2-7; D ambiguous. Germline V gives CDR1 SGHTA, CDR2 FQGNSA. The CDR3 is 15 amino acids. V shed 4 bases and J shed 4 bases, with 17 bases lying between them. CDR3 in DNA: TGTGCCAGCAGCTACTGGCGCGCGGTGAGATACGAGCAGTACTTC. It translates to CASSYWRAVRYEQYF.

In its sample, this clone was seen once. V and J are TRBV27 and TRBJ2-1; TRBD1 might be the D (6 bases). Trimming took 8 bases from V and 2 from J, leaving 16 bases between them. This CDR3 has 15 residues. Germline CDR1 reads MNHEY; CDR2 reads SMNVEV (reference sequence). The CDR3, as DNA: TGTGCCAGCCCCAGGGGAATTTTCCCCTACAATGAGCAGTTCTTC. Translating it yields CASPRGIFPYNEQFF.

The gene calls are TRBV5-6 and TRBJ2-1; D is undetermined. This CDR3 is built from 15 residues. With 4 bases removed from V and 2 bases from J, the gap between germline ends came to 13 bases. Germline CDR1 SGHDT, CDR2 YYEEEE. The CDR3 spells CASSDIYRAYNEQFF. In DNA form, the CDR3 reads TGTGCCAGCAGCGACATCTACAGAGCCTACAATGAGCAGTTCTTC.

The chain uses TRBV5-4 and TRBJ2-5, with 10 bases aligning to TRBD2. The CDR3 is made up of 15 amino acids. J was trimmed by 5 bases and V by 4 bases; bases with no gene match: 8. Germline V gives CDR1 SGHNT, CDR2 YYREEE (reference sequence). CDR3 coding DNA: TGTGCCAGCAGCATACGGACTAGCGGAGGGGAGACCCAGTACTTC. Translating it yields CASSIRTSGGETQYF.

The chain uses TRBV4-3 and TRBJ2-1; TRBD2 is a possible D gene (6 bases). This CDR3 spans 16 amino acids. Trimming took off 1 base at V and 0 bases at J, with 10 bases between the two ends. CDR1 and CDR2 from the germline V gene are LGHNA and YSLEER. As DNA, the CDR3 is TGCGCCAGCAGCCAAGTGGGGGGTTCCTCCTACAATGAGCAGTTCTTC. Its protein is CASSQVGGSSYNEQFF.

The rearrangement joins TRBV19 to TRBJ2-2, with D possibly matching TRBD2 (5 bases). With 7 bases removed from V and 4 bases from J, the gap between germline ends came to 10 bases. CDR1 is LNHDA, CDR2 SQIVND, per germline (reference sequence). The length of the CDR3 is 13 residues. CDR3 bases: TGTGCCAGTATCAGAGGGTTCACCGGGGAGCTGTTTTTT. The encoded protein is CASIRGFTGELFF.

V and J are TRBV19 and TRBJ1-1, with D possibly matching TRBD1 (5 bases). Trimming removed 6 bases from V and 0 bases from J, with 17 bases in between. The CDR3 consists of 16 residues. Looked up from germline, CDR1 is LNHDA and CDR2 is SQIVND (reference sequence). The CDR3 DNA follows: TGTGCCAGTAGCCCGATGGGAGGGGTAATGAACACTGAAGCTTTCTTT. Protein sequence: CASSPMGGVMNTEAFF.

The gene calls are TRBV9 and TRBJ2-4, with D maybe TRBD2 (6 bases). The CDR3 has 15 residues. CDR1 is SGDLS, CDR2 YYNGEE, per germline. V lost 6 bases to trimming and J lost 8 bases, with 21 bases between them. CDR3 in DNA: TGTGCCAGCAATATGGGGGGACGGCCCAGGGACATTCAGTACTTC. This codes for CASNMGGRPRDIQYF.

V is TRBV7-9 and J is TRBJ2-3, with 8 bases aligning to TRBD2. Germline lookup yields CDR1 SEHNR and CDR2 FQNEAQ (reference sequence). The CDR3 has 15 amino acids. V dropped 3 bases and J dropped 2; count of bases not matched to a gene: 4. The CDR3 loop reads CASSFLLADTDTQYF. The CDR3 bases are TGTGCCAGCAGCTTTTTACTAGCGGACACAGATACGCAGTATTTT.

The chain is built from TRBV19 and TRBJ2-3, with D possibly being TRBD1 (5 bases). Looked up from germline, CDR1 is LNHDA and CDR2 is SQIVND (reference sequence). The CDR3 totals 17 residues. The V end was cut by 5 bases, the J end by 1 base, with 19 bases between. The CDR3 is CASSADSSGFGTDTQYF. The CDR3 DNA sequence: TGTGCCAGTAGTGCCGACTCCTCAGGGTTTGGCACAGATACGCAGTATTTT. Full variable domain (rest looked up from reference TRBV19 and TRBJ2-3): DGGITQSPKYLFRKEGQNVTLSCEQNLNHDAMYWYRQDPGQGLRLIYYSQIVNDFQKGDIAEGYSVSREKKESFPLTVTSAQKNPTAFYLCASSADSSGFGTDTQYFGPGTRLTVL.

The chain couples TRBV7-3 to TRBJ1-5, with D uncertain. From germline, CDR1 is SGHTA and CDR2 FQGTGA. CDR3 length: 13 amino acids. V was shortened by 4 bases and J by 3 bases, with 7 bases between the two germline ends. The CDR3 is CASSYGLNQPQHF. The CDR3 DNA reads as TGTGCCAGCAGCTATGGCCTCAATCAGCCCCAGCATTTT.

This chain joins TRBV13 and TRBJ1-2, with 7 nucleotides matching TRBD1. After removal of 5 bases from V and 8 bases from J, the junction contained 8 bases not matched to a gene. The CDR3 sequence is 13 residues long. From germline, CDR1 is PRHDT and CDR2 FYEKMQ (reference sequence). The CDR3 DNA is TGTGCCAGCAGCCGAGACAGGGCTGACGGCTACACCTTC. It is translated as CASSRDRADGYTF.

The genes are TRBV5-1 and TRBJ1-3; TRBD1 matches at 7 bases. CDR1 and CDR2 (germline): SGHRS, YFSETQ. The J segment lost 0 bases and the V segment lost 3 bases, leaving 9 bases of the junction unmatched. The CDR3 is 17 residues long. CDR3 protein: CASSWRTGLNSGNTIYF. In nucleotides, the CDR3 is TGCGCCAGCAGCTGGAGGACAGGCCTGAACTCTGGAAACACCATATATTTT.

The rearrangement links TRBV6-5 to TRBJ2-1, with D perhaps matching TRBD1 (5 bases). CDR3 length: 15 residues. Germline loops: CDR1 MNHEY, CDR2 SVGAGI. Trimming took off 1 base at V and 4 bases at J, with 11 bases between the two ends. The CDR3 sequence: CASSYWWGDYNEQFF. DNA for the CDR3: TGTGCCAGCAGTTACTGGTGGGGCGATTACAATGAGCAGTTCTTC.

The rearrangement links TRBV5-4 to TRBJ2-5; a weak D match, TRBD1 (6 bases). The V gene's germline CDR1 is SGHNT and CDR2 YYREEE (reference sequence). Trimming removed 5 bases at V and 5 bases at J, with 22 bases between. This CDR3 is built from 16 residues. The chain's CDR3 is CASSLTGTIAWETQYF. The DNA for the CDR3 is TGTGCCAGCAGTCTTACCGGGACAATAGCGTGGGAGACCCAGTACTTC.

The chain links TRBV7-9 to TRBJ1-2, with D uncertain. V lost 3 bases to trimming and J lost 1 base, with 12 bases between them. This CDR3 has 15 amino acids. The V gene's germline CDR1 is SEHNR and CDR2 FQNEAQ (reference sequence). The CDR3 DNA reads TGTGCCAGCAGCTTCCGGCTCGACAATAACTATGGCTACACCTTC. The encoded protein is CASSFRLDNNYGYTF.

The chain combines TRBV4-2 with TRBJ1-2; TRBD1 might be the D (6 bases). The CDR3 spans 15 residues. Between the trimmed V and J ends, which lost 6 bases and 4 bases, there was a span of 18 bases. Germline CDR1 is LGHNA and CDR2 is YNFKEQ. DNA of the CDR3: TGTGCCAGCAGGTTCTCGAAACAGGGCAGCTATGGCTACACCTTC. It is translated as CASRFSKQGSYGYTF.

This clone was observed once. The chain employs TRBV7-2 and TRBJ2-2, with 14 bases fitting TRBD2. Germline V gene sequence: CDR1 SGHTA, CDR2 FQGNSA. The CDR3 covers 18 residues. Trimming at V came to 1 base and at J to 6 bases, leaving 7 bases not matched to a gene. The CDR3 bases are TGTGCCAGCAGCTTAGATGAAACGACTAGCGGGAGGGCCGGGGAGCTGTTTTTT. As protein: CASSLDETTSGRAGELFF.